The 17 T cell receptor beta chains listed next were all sequenced from one sample in a study of blood T cell repertoires in COVID-19. The table came from immunoSEQ multiplex PCR; TCRdb's copy has only in-frame clones and leaves some out. This sample has tens of thousands of clones, with approximately 91% found just once. Specimen: peripheral blood. The receptors stem from a human donor in a cohort sampled during active COVID-19.

The chain is built from TRBV25-1 and TRBJ1-1; 8 positions agree with TRBD1. The CDR3 runs 15 residues. Trimming removed 7 bases from V and 6 bases from J; junction bases left unmatched: 13. Germline CDR1 is MGHDK and CDR2 is SYGVNS. This CDR3 reads CASNRASGTGAEAFF. The DNA of the CDR3 is TGTGCCAGCAATCGAGCCTCCGGGACAGGTGCTGAAGCTTTCTTT.

The genes are TRBV6-4 and TRBJ1-1, with a possible D match to TRBD1 (5 bases). Per germline, CDR1 MRHNA and CDR2 SNTAGT. Trimming left V 2 bases short and J 8 bases short, with 9 bases between. The CDR3 spans 12 residues. The CDR3 nucleotides are TGTGCCAGCAGTGACAGGGGAGGCGAAGCTTTCTTT. Its protein product is CASSDRGGEAFF.

The chain employs TRBV20-1 and TRBJ1-4; D unclear. Germline V gene data show CDR1 as DFQATT and CDR2 as SNEGSKA (reference sequence). The CDR3 is 11 amino acids. Trimming stripped 6 bases from V and 7 bases from J, with 9 bases between. The DNA for the CDR3 is TGCAGTGCGATAGTTTCTGAAAAACTGTTTTTT. Translated, it gives CSAIVSEKLFF.

The chain links TRBV5-8 to TRBJ1-2, with D uncertain. Germline CDR1 and CDR2: SGHTS and YDEGEE. CDR3 length equals 13 residues. The V end lost 4 bases, the J end lost 4 bases, and 11 bases lay between the germline ends. The CDR3 protein is CASSPLEAYGYTF. DNA for the CDR3: TGTGCCAGCAGCCCCTTGGAGGCCTATGGCTACACCTTC.

CDR3 sequence: CASSFRVSGSGGRTDTQYF. CDR3 nucleotide sequence: TGTGCCAGCAGCTTCAGGGTCAGCGGTAGCGGGGGACGCACAGATACGCAGTATTTT. The chain is built from TRBV11-2 and TRBJ2-3, with 9 positions matching TRBD2. The germline V gene has CDR1 SGHAT and CDR2 FQNNGV. Trimming took 3 bases from V and 1 from J; bases not matched to a gene: 14. The CDR3 covers 19 residues. The variable domain in full, completed from reference TRBV11-2 and TRBJ2-3, reads EAGVAQSPRYKIIEKRQSVAFWCNPISGHATLYWYQQILGQGPKLLIQFQNNGVVDDSQLPKDRFSAERLKGVDSTLKIQPAKLEDSAVYLCASSFRVSGSGGRTDTQYFGPGTRLTVL.

The genes are TRBV4-3 and TRBJ2-3; 13 positions agree with TRBD2. After removal of 1 base from V and 9 bases from J, the junction contained 10 bases not matched to a gene. The CDR3 runs to 17 residues. Looked up from germline, CDR1 is LGHNA and CDR2 is YSLEER. The CDR3 region has the DNA TGCGCCAGCAGCCAAGTAGTCGCCAGGACTAGCGGGGGAACGCAGTATTTT. Translation: CASSQVVARTSGGTQYF.

CDR3 region: CAWSSGELFF. CDR3 coding DNA: TGTGCCTGGAGTTCAGGGGAGCTGTTTTTT. The chain joins TRBV30 to TRBJ2-2; D is unclear. Trimming removed 2 bases at V and 8 bases at J, with 3 bases between. In germline, CDR1 is GTSNPN, CDR2 SVGIG (reference sequence). The CDR3 spans 10 residues. Supplemented by reference TRBV30 and TRBJ2-2, the full variable domain reads SQTIHQWPATLVQPVGSPLSLECTVEGTSNPNLYWYRQAAGRGLQLLFYSVGIGQISSEVPQNLSASRPQDRQFILSSKKLLLSDSGFYLCAWSSGELFFGEGSRLTVL.

The chain has TRBV5-6 and TRBJ2-4; D call uncertain. The V and J ends lost 3 bases and 5 bases respectively, with 12 bases between them. The CDR3 runs to 14 residues. Germline lookup yields CDR1 SGHDT and CDR2 YYEEEE. The CDR3 here is CASSSFNQENIQYF. The DNA of the CDR3 is TGTGCCAGCAGCTCCTTTAACCAGGAAAACATTCAGTACTTC.

This sequence joins TRBV5-4 and TRBJ2-1, with D possibly TRBD2 on 5 matching bases. The CDR3 is 13 amino acids. Looked up from germline, CDR1 is SGHNT and CDR2 is YYREEE (reference sequence). Deletions cut 0 bases from V and 8 bases from J, with 9 bases between. CDR3 in DNA: TGTGCCAGCAGCTTGGCCCTAGCCGATGAGCAGTTCTTC. Amino acid sequence: CASSLALADEQFF. The variable domain in full, completed from reference TRBV5-4 and TRBJ2-1, reads ETGVTQSPTHLIKTRGQQVTLRCSSQSGHNTVSWYQQALGQGPQFIFQYYREEENGRGNFPPRFSGLQFPNYSSELNVNALELDDSALYLCASSLALADEQFFGPGTRLTVL.

The chain employs TRBV5-1 and TRBJ2-2; D perhaps matches TRBD2 (6 bases). The CDR3 has 18 residues. V lost 2 bases and J lost 2, with 19 bases in between. The germline gives CDR1 SGHRS, CDR2 YFSETQ. CDR3 region: CASSFIRRGINNTGELFF. In DNA form, the CDR3 reads TGCGCCAGCAGCTTTATACGCCGCGGGATTAACAACACCGGGGAGCTGTTTTTT.

This clone was found once. The gene calls are TRBV10-2 and TRBJ1-1; 7 bases line up with TRBD1. The CDR3 runs to 13 residues. V gave up 7 bases and J gave up 3 bases; unmatched junction bases: 5. From germline, CDR1 is WSHSY and CDR2 SAAADI. The CDR3 sequence is CASTAQGDTEAFF. CDR3 sequence (DNA): TGCGCCAGCACCGCCCAGGGGGACACTGAAGCTTTCTTT.

The V and J genes are TRBV5-1 and TRBJ2-7; 9 nucleotides agree with TRBD1. Germline CDR1 and CDR2: SGHRS and YFSETQ. Trimming at V came to 4 bases and at J to 3 bases, leaving 23 bases not matched to a gene. The CDR3 has 20 residues. The DNA of the CDR3 is TGCGCCAGCAGCCGAACAAGACAGGGGGGGCTGACTACGACGGACTACGAGCAGTACTTC. It codes for CASSRTRQGGLTTTDYEQYF.

The rearrangement links TRBV6-5 to TRBJ1-5; D remains unclear. V gave up 7 bases and J gave up 5 bases, with 9 bases separating them. Germline loops: CDR1 MNHEY, CDR2 SVGAGI. The CDR3 covers 12 residues. The DNA for the CDR3 is TGTGCCAGCAATCAAGAGGATCAGCCCCAGCATTTT. Its translation is CASNQEDQPQHF.

This clone came up once. The rearrangement uses TRBV2 and TRBJ1-4; no firm D call. V was pared by 6 bases and J by 5 bases, with 10 bases between. This CDR3 is 13 amino acids long. Germline values: CDR1 SNHLY, CDR2 FYNNEI. CDR3 region: CASRWRGNEKLFF. DNA of the CDR3: TGTGCCAGCAGGTGGCGAGGGAATGAAAAACTGTTTTTT.

This clone occurred a few times. This chain joins TRBV7-2 and TRBJ1-1; TRBD1 agrees at 10 bases. The ends lost 6 bases at V and 4 bases at J; junction bases unmatched: 8. Germline V CDR1 and CDR2: SGHTA, FQGNSA. The CDR3 runs 15 residues. The CDR3 DNA is TGTGCCAGCAGTCTGACAGGGGGCTTGGGCACTGAAGCTTTCTTT. Protein: CASSLTGGLGTEAFF. Full variable domain (rest looked up from reference TRBV7-2 and TRBJ1-1): GAGVSQSPSNKVTEKGKDVELRCDPISGHTALYWYRQSLGQGLEFLIYFQGNSAPDKSGLPSDRFSAERTGGSVSTLTIQRTQQEDSAVYLCASSLTGGLGTEAFFGQGTRLTVV.

This rearrangement joins TRBV24-1 to TRBJ2-1; a weak D match, TRBD2 (5 bases). V lost 6 bases and J lost 1, with 9 bases in between. This CDR3 is 14 amino acids long. CDR1 and CDR2 (germline): KGHDR, SFDVKD. CDR3 in DNA: TGTGCCACCAGTTTAGCGTTGTCCTACAATGAGCAGTTCTTC. It yields the protein CATSLALSYNEQFF.

This sequence joins TRBV15 and TRBJ2-7, with 8 bases fitting TRBD1. Germline-derived CDR1 and CDR2 are LNHNV and YYDKDF (reference sequence). The V segment lost 3 bases and the J segment 6 bases; nucleotides outside the gene matches: 4. This CDR3 comprises 13 residues. CDR3 sequence: CATSRDRVGEQYF. The CDR3 nucleotides read TGTGCCACCAGCAGGGACAGGGTTGGCGAGCAGTACTTC.